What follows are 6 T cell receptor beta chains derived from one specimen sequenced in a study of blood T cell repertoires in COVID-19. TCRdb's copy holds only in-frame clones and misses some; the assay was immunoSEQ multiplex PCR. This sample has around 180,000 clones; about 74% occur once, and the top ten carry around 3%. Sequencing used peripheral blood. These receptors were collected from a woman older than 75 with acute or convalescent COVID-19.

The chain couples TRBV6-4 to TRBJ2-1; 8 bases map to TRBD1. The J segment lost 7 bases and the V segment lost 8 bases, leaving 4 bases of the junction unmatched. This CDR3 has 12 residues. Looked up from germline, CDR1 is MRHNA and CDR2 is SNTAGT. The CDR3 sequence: CASGTGGNEQFF. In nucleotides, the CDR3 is TGTGCCAGCGGAACAGGGGGAAATGAGCAGTTCTTC.

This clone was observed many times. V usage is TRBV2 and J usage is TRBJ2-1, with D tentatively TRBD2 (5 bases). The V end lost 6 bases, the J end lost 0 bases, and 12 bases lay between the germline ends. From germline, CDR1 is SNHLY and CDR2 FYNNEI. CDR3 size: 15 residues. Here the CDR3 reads CASRGTRGSYNEQFF. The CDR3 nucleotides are TGTGCCAGCAGGGGAACTAGAGGCTCCTACAATGAGCAGTTCTTC. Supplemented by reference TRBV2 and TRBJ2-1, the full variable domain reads EPEVTQTPSHQVTQMGQEVILRCVPISNHLYFYWYRQILGQKVEFLVSFYNNEISEKSEIFDDQFSVERPDGSNFTLKIRSTKLEDSAMYFCASRGTRGSYNEQFFGPGTRLTVL.

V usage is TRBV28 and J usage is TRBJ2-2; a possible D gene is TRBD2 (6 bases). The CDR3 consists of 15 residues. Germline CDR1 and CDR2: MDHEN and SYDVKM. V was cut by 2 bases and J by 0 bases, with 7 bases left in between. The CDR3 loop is CASSLPSANTGELFF. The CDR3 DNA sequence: TGTGCCAGCAGTTTACCTAGCGCGAACACCGGGGAGCTGTTTTTT.

CDR3 bases: TGCGCCAGCAGCCAGCACCGAGAGGGAAATGAAAAACTGTTTTTT. It translates to CASSQHREGNEKLFF. V and J are TRBV4-3 and TRBJ1-4; D is ambiguous. The germline V and J ends were trimmed by 3 bases and 5 bases, with 13 bases remaining between them. Looked up from germline, CDR1 is LGHNA and CDR2 is YSLEER. CDR3 length equals 15 residues.

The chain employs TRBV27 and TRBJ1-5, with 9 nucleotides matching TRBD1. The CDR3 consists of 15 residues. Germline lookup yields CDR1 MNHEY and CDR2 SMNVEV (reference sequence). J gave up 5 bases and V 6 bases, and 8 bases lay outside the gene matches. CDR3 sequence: CASRSGTGSDQPQHF. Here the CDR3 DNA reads TGTGCCAGCAGGTCCGGGACAGGGTCAGATCAGCCCCAGCATTTT.

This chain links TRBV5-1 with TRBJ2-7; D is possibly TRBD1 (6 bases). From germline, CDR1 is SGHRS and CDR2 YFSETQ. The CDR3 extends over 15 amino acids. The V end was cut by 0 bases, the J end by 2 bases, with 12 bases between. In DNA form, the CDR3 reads TGCGCCAGCAGCTTGGCCAGGACAGCCACCTACGAGCAGTACTTC. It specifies CASSLARTATYEQYF.